This passage covers 2 T cell receptor beta chains from one sample sequenced in a study of lymphopenia after photon versus proton radiotherapy. TCRdb keeps only in-frame clones here, not all; method: immunoSEQ multiplex PCR. The top ten clones hold approximately 2.6% of a sample with 70,000 or so clones, approximately 91% of them seen once. The starting material was peripheral blood, obtained from a patient treated with photon-based radiotherapy. These TCRs come from a woman aged 70 to 79 with pancreatic cancer.

On this clone itself: The junction departs from the called germline gene at one end, perhaps through a read error. This chain uses TRBV7-7 with TRBJ2-7; TRBD2 matches 13 bases. The germline gives CDR1 SSHAT, CDR2 FNYEAQ (reference sequence). CDR3 length: 15 amino acids. The CDR3: CASSLGLAGVNEQYF. The CDR3 DNA sequence: TGTGCTAGCAGCCTCGGACTAGCGGGAGTCAACGAGCAGTACTTC.

The chain is built from TRBV4-2 and TRBJ2-3; TRBD2 aligns across 7 bases. After removal of 0 bases from V and 1 base from J, the junction contained 4 bases not matched to a gene. Germline CDR1 and CDR2: LGHNA and YNFKEQ. CDR3 length equals 16 residues. CDR3 in amino acids: CASSQDGGVGTDTQYF. CDR3 in DNA: TGTGCCAGCAGCCAAGATGGGGGGGTCGGCACAGATACGCAGTATTTT.